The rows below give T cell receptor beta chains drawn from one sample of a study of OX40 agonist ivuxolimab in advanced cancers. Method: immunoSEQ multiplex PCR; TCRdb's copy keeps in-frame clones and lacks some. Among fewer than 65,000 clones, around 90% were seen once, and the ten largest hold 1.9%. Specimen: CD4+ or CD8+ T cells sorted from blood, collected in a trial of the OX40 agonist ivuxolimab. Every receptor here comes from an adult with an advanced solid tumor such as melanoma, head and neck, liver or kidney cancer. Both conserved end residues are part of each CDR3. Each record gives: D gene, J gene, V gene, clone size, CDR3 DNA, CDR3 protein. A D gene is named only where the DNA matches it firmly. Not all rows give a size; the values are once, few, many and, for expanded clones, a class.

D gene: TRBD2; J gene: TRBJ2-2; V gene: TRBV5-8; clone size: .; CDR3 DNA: TGTGCCAGCAGCCGTCAAAGCGGGAGCGAATTTACCGGGGAGCTGTTTTTT; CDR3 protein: CASSRQSGSEFTGELFF
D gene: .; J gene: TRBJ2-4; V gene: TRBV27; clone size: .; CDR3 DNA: TGTGCCAGCAGTTTTTCACTCGCTAGAAACATTCAGTACTTC; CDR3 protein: CASSFSLARNIQYF
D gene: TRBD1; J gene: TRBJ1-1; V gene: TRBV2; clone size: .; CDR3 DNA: TGTGCCAGCAGTGACCCCTTGACAGGGGGGAACACTGAAGCTTTCTTT; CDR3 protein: CASSDPLTGGNTEAFF
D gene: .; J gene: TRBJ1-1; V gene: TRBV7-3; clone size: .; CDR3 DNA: TGTGCCAGCAGCTTCGACAGCCGGCGGATAGGCACTGAAGCTTTCTTT; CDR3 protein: CASSFDSRRIGTEAFF
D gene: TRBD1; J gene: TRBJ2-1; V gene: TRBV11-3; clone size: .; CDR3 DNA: TGTGCCAGCAGCACAGGGGACAGGGGTGGCAATGAGCAGTTCTTC; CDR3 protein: CASSTGDRGGNEQFF
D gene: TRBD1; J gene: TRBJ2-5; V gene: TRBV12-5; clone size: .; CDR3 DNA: TGTGCTAGTGGGACAGGGGAAGAGACCCAGTACTTC; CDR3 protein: CASGTGEETQYF
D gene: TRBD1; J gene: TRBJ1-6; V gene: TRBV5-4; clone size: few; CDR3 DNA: TGTGCCAGCAGGTTGAACAGGGGAGGGAATTCACCCCTCCACTTT; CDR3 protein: CASRLNRGGNSPLHF
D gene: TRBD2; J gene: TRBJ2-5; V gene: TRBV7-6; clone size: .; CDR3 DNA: TGTGCCAGCACCCAGGGAGCGGGGGCACAAGAGACCCAGTACTTC; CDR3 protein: CASTQGAGAQETQYF
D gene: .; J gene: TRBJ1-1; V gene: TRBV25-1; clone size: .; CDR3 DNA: TGTGCCAGCAGAGGGAGTGGGGTTCCCGAAGCTTTCTTT; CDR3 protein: CASRGSGVPEAFF
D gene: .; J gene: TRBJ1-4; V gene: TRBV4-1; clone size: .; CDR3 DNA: TGCGCCAGCAGCCAGAGGGGCGATCGAGTGACAACTAATGAAAAACTGTTTTTT; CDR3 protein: CASSQRGDRVTTNEKLFF
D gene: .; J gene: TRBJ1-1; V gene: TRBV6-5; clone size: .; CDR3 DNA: TGTGCCAGCAGTTCGGAGGGGCCAAGCACTGAAGCTTTCTTT; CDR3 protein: CASSSEGPSTEAFF
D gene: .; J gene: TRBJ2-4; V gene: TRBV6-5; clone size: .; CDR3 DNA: TGTGCCAGCAGTCTAGCTGTACAGGGTTTACACATTCAGTACTTC; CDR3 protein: CASSLAVQGLHIQYF
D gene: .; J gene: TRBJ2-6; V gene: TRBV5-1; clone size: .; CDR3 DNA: TGCGCCAGCAGCTTGCGACTAGGCCCAAGCTCTGGGGCCAACGTCCTGACTTTC; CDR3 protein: CASSLRLGPSSGANVLTF
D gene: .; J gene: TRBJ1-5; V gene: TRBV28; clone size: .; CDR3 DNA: TGTGCCAGCAGTTTATTGGACCTATATAGCAATCAGCCCCAGCATTTT; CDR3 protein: CASSLLDLYSNQPQHF
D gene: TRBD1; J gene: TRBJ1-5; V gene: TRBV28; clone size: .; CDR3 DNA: TGTGCCAGCAGTCGGCAGGGGGCGTGGGATCAGCCCCAGCATTTT; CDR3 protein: CASSRQGAWDQPQHF
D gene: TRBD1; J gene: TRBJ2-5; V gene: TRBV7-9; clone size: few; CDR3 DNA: TGTGCCAGCAGCATACCGAGGACAGGGGCGCAAGAGACCCAGTACTTC; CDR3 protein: CASSIPRTGAQETQYF
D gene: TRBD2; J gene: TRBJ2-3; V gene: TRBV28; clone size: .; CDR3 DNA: TGTGCCAGCAGAAGCCCTCCCGGGACTAGCGGGAGAGTCCCAGATACGCAGTATTTT; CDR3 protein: CASRSPPGTSGRVPDTQYF
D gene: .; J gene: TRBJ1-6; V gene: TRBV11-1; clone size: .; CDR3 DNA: TGTGCCAGCAGCTTAGCACAGGCCAGGAATTCACCCCTCCACTTT; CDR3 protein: CASSLAQARNSPLHF
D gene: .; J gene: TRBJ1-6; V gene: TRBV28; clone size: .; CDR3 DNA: TGTGCCAGCCGAGTACGGGGTTCGAATTCACCCCTCCACTTT; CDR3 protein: CASRVRGSNSPLHF
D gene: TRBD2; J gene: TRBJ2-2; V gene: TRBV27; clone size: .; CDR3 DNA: TGTGCCAGCAGAAGGCTCCCGGGACTAGCGGATAACACCGGGGAGCTGTTTTTT; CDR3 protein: CASRRLPGLADNTGELFF
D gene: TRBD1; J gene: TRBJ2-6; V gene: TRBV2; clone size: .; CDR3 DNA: TGTGCCAGCAGCCTGGGACAGGGTTTTAGTGGGGCCAACGTCCTGACTTTC; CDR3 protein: CASSLGQGFSGANVLTF
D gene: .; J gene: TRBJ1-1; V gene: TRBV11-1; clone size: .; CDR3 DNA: TGTGCCAGCAGCTTAGTAGGCCCCATGAACACTGAAGCTTTCTTT; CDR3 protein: CASSLVGPMNTEAFF
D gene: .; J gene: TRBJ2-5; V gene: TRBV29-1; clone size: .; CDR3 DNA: TGCAGCGTTGACCCCGTGGGGACCCAGTACTTC; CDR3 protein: CSVDPVGTQYF
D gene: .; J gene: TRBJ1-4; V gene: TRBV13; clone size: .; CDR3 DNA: TGTGCCAGCAGCTTAGGGCCCGGGTCTAATGAAAAACTGTTTTTT; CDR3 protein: CASSLGPGSNEKLFF
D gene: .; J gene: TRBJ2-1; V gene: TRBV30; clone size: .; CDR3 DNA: TGTGCCTGGAGTATGGCCTCGAACAATGAGCAGTTCTTC; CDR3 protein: CAWSMASNNEQFF
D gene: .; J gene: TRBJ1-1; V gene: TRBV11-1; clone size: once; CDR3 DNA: TGTGCCAGCAGCTTGAGGCCAGGGGCCGGGAACACTGAAGCTTTCTTT; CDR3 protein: CASSLRPGAGNTEAFF
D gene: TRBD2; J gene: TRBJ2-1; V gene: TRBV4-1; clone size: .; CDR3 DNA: TGCGCCAGCAGCCCCGGGACAGGGGGGTTGGGACTAGCGGGAGGGCCAGGTAATGAGCAGTTCTTC; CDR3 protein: CASSPGTGGLGLAGGPGNEQFF
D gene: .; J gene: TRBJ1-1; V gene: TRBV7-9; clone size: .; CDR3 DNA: TGTGCCAGCAGCGTATATACAGGGACGAAGAACACTGAAGCTTTCTTT; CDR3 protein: CASSVYTGTKNTEAFF
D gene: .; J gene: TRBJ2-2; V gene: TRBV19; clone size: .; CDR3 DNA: TGTGCCAGCAGTAAGGGGCCAGACACCGGGGAGCTGTTTTTT; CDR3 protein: CASSKGPDTGELFF
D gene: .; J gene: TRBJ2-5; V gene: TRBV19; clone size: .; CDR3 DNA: TGTGCCAGTAGTATTTTAGGCGCAGAGACCCAGTACTTC; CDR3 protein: CASSILGAETQYF
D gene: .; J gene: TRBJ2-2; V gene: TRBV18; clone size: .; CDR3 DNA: TGTGCCAGCTCACGGGGAGCGAACACCGGGGAGCTGTTTTTT; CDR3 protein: CASSRGANTGELFF
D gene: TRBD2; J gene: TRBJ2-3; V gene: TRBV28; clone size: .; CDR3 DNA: TGTGCCAGCAGCGGCGGGGGGACGGCAGATACGCAGTATTTT; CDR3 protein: CASSGGGTADTQYF
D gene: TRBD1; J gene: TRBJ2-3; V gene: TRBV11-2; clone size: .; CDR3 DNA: TGTGCCAGCAGCAGACAGGGTGTATCCTCCACAGATACGCAGTATTTT; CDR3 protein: CASSRQGVSSTDTQYF
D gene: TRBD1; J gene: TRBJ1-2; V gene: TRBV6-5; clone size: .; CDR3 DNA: TGTGCCAGCAGTCACGGACAGGGAGGGAACTATGGCTACACCTTC; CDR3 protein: CASSHGQGGNYGYTF
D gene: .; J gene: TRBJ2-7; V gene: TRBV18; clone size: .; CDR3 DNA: TGTGCCAGCTCACCTCCCATTGTCGTGGGCTCCTACGAGCAGTACTTC; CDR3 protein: CASSPPIVVGSYEQYF
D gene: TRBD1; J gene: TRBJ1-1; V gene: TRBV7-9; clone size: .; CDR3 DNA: TGTGCCAGCAGCTCGGACAGGGGAACGGGGAACACTGAAGCTTTCTTT; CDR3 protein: CASSSDRGTGNTEAFF
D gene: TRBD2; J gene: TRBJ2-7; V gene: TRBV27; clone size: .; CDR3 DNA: TGTGCCAGCAGTTTATCGGGACTAGCGGGTTACGAGCAGTACTTC; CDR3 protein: CASSLSGLAGYEQYF
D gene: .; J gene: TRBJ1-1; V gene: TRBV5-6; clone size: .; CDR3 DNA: TGTGCCAGCAGCTTGGCCAATATGAACACTGAAGCTTTCTTT; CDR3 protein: CASSLANMNTEAFF
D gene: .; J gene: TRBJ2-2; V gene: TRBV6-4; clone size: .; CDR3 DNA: TGTGCCAGCAGAACCCTCTGGAACACCGGGGAGCTGTTTTTT; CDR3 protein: CASRTLWNTGELFF
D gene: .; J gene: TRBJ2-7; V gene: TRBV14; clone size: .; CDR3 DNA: TGTGCCAGCAGAAGAGGTATTCACCACGAGCAGTACTTC; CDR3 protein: CASRRGIHHEQYF
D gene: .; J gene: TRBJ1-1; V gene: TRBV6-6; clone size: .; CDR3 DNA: TGTGCCAGCAGTTACTCAGGGATTGAAGCTTTCTTT; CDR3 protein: CASSYSGIEAFF
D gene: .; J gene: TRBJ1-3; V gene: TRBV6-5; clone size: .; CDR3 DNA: TGTGCCAGCAGTTACGTCAGCGGGCAAGGAAACACCATATATTTT; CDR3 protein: CASSYVSGQGNTIYF
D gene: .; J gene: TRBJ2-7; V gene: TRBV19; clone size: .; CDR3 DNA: TGTGCCAGTAGTACGTTAGGACAAATGAAAGAGCAGTACTTC; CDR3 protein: CASSTLGQMKEQYF
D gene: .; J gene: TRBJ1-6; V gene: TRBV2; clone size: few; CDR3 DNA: TGTGCCAGCAGGGCAGATAATTCACCCCTCCACTTT; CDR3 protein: CASRADNSPLHF
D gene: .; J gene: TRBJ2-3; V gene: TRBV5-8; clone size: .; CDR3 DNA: TGTGCCAGCAGCTTACGGGACATTACCCGGGATACGCAGTATTTT; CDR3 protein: CASSLRDITRDTQYF
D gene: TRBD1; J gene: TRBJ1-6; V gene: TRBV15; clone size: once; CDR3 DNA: TGTGCCACCAGCAGAGGATTAGGAGGAGACAGGGGCTCACCCCTCCACTTT; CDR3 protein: CATSRGLGGDRGSPLHF